This TCR beta chain was found in a study of shared clonotypes between healthy human individuals. Losses at the gene ends were 4 bases for V and 1 base for J; bases not matched to a gene: 5. Looked up from germline, CDR1 is LNHNV and CDR2 is YYDKDF (reference sequence). The CDR3 consists of 15 residues. Assay used: immunoSEQ multiplex PCR; TCRdb lists only in-frame clones, some missing. The sample has some 1,600,000 clones, approximately 98% seen once. The chain couples TRBV15 to TRBJ2-3; 7 nucleotides line up with TRBD1. The TCR originated in a man younger than 40 in good health. The sequencing input was naive CD4+ T cells sorted from blood. Subset defined: CD45RA+ positively selected. The CDR3 loop is CATSIPTGRTDTQYF. Here the CDR3 DNA reads TGTGCCACCAGCATTCCGACAGGGCGCACAGATACGCAGTATTTT.